This TCR beta chain derives from a study of siplizumab effects on memory and regulatory T cells. Clones were sequenced by immunoSEQ multiplex PCR, and TCRdb holds only the in-frame ones, with some missing. This sample yields about 100,000 clones, of which around nine tenths are seen a single time; roughly 1% belongs to the top ten. This clone has just a few counts. Trimming removed 3 bases from V and 5 bases from J, with 14 bases in between. CDR3 length equals 15 residues. CDR1 is SGHNT, CDR2 YYREEE, per germline (reference sequence). This clonotype originated in a human donor in good health. Input material: CD4+ T cells sorted from blood. The genes are TRBV5-4 and TRBJ1-4; D perhaps matches TRBD1 (6 bases). CDR3 sequence (DNA): TGTGCCAGCAGCTATAGGCAGGGGATAAATGAAAAACTGTTTTTT. Protein sequence: CASSYRQGINEKLFF.